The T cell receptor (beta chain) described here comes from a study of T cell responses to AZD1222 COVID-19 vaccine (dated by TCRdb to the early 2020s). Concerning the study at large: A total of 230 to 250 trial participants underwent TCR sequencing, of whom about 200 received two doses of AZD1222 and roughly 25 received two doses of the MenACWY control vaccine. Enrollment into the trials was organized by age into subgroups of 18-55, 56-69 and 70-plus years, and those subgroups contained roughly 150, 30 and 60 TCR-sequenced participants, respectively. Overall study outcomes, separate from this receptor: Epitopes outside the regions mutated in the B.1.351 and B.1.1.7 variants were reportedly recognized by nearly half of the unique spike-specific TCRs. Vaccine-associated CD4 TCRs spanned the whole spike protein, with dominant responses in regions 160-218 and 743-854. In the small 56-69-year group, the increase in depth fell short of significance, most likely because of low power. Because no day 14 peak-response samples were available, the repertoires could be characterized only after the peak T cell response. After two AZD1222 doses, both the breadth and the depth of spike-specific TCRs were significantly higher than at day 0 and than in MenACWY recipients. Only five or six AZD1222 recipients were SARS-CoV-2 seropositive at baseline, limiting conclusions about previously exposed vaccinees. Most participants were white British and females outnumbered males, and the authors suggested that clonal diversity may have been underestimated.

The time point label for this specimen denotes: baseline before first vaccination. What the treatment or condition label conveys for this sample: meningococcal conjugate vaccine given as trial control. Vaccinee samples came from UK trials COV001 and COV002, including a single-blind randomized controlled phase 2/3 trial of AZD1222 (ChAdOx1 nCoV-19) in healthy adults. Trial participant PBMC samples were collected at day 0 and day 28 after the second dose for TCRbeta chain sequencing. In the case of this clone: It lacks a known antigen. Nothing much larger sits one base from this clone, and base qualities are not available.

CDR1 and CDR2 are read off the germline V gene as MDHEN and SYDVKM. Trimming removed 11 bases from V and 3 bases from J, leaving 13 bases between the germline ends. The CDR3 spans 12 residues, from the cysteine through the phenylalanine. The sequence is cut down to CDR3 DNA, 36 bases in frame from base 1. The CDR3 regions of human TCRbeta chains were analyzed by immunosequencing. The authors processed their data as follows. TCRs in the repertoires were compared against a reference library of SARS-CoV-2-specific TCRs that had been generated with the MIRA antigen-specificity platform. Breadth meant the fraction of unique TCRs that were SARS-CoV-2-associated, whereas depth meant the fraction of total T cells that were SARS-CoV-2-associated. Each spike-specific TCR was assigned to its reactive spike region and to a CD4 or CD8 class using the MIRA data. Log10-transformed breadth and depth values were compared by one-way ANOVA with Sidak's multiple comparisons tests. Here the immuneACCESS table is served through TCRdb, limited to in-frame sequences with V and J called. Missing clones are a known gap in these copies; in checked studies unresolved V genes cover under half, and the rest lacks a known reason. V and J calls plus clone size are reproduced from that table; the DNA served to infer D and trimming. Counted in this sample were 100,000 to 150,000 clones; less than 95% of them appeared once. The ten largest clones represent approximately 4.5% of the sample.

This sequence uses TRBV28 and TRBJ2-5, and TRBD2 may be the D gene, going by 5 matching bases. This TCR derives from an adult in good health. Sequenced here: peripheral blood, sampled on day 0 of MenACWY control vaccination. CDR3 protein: CAAGGLEETQYF. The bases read TGTGCCGCGGGCGGCTTAGAAGAGACCCAGTACTTC. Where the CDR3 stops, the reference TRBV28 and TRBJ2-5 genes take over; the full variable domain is DVKVTQSSRYLVKRTGEKVFLECVQDMDHENMFWYRQDPGLGLRLIYFSYDVKMKEKGDIPEGYSVSREKKERFSLILESASTNQTSMYLCAAGGLEETQYFGPGTRLLVL.